The 4 T cell receptor beta chains in this list originate from one sample, sequenced in a study of beta chain features in type 1 diabetes. As every portion of the isolated RNA was reverse transcribed, the sequencing read expressed TCRB transcripts. TCRdb's copy holds only in-frame clones and misses some; the assay was immunoSEQ multiplex PCR. The profile shows approximately 330,000 clones, approximately 9.9% of them singletons. The sequencing sample was made of naive CD4+ T cells from blood. These receptors came from a woman aged 25 to 39 in good health.

This clone has a handful of counts. This rearrangement joins TRBV7-2 to TRBJ2-1; 7 bases agree with TRBD1. The J segment lost 9 bases and the V segment lost 1 base, leaving 6 bases of the junction unmatched. The CDR3 length is 14 residues. The germline V gene encodes CDR1 SGHTA and CDR2 FQGNSA. The DNA for the CDR3 is TGTGCCAGCAGCTTAGGCCTGACAGGGTCTGAGCAGTTCTTC. Translation: CASSLGLTGSEQFF.

V gene TRBV18 combines with J gene TRBJ2-3, with 12 bases lining up with TRBD2. CDR3 length equals 17 residues. V gave up 3 bases and J gave up 2 bases; unmatched junction bases: 6. In germline, CDR1 is KGHSH, CDR2 LQKENI. CDR3 DNA: TGTGCCAGCTCACCTTCGAGGACTAGCGGGATCACAGATACGCAGTATTTT. Amino acids: CASSPSRTSGITDTQYF. Supplemented by reference TRBV18 and TRBJ2-3, the full variable domain reads NAGVMQNPRHLVRRRGQEARLRCSPMKGHSHVYWYRQLPEEGLKFMVYLQKENIIDESGMPKERFSAEFPKEGPSILRIQQVVRGDSAAYFCASSPSRTSGITDTQYFGPGTRLTVL.

The chain carries TRBV5-6 and TRBJ2-4, with D tentatively TRBD2 (6 bases). This CDR3 is built from 16 residues. The germline V gene has CDR1 SGHDT and CDR2 YYEEEE. V was cut by 2 bases and J by 0 bases, with 12 bases left in between. DNA for the CDR3: TGTGCCAGCAGCTTTAGGAGGGTCCTAGCCAAAAACATTCAGTACTTC. Its protein is CASSFRRVLAKNIQYF.

The rearrangement links TRBV28 to TRBJ2-7; 14 bases fit TRBD2. Germline trimming cut 6 bases from V and 2 bases from J; bases unmatched to any gene: 3. This CDR3 is 15 amino acids long. CDR1 and CDR2 (germline): MDHEN, SYDVKM. The CDR3 DNA sequence: TGTGCCAGCAGGCCGGGACTAGCGGGGGCCTACGAGCAGTACTTC. Protein product: CASRPGLAGAYEQYF.